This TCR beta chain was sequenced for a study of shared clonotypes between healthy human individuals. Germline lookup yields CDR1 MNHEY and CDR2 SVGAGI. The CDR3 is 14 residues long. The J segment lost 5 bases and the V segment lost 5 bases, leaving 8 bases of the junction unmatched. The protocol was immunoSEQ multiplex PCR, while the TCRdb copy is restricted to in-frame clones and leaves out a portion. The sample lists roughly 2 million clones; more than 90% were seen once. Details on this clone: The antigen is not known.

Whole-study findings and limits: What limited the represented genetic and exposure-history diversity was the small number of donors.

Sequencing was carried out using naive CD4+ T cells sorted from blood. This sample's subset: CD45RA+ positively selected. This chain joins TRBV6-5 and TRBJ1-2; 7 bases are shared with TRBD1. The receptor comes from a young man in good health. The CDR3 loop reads CASSRDRETYGYTF. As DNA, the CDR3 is TGTGCCAGCAGTAGAGACAGGGAGACTTATGGCTACACCTTC.